Following are 31 T cell receptor beta chains from one sample sequenced in a study of blood T cell repertoires in COVID-19. The repertoire was sequenced with immunoSEQ multiplex PCR; TCRdb's copy has only in-frame clones and lacks some. Among some 230,000 clones listed, roughly 83% were seen once. The sequencing sample was made of peripheral blood. The receptors come from a woman in her forties or fifties with acute or convalescent COVID-19.

The chain carries TRBV13 and TRBJ1-1; a possible D gene is TRBD1 (6 bases). This CDR3 contains 19 residues. Germline CDR1 is PRHDT and CDR2 is FYEKMQ (reference sequence). V was trimmed by 5 bases and J by 4 bases, leaving 29 bases between them. CDR3 protein: CASSPDIIDTRGGGTEAFF. The CDR3 DNA reads as TGTGCCAGCAGCCCGGACATTATAGATACGAGAGGGGGGGGCACTGAAGCTTTCTTT.

The sample holds one count of this clone. The chain links TRBV29-1 to TRBJ2-3; tentatively, D is TRBD2 (6 bases). Germline V gene lookup returns CDR1 SQVTM and CDR2 ANQGSEA. Deletions cut 2 bases from V and 6 bases from J, with 9 bases between. The CDR3 has 12 residues. CDR3 in DNA: TGCAGCGTTGAACGGGGGATGGATACGCAGTATTTT. Amino acid sequence: CSVERGMDTQYF.

V gene TRBV20-1 combines with J gene TRBJ2-1, with TRBD2 matching over 8 bases. The length of the CDR3 is 13 residues. Trimming at V came to 3 bases and at J to 3 bases, leaving 1 base not matched to a gene. Germline CDR1 is DFQATT and CDR2 is SNEGSKA (reference sequence). The CDR3 here is CSASTSGYNEQFF. The DNA for the CDR3 is TGCAGTGCTAGTACTAGCGGCTACAATGAGCAGTTCTTC.

This clone was picked up a small number of times. This sequence joins TRBV7-9 and TRBJ1-1; no definite D call. The CDR3 totals 14 residues. Trimming took 3 bases from V and 6 from J, leaving 14 bases between them. Germline V CDR1 and CDR2: SEHNR, FQNEAQ (reference sequence). The CDR3 sequence: CASSFSRASPEAFF. The DNA of the CDR3 is TGTGCCAGCAGCTTTAGTAGGGCTAGCCCTGAAGCTTTCTTT.

The V gene is TRBV6-1, the J gene TRBJ2-1, with a weak D call TRBD2 (5 bases). The germline V gene has CDR1 MNHNS and CDR2 SASEGT. The V and J ends lost 2 bases and 6 bases respectively, with 8 bases between them. The CDR3 consists of 13 residues. The CDR3 protein is CASSERGSNEQFF. CDR3 DNA sequence: TGTGCCAGCAGTGAAAGAGGGTCCAATGAGCAGTTCTTC.

V and J are TRBV12-3 or TRBV12-4 and TRBJ1-1, with 9 bases fitting TRBD1. The CDR3 contains 11 residues. V dropped 7 bases and J dropped 8; count of bases not matched to a gene: 2. The CDR3 loop is CASTGTGEAFF. The CDR3, as DNA: TGTGCCAGCACCGGGACAGGGGAAGCTTTCTTT.

This clone was recorded a few times. The rearrangement links TRBV5-4 to TRBJ2-2; 12 positions match TRBD2. V lost 4 bases, J lost 7 bases, and 8 bases stayed unmatched. Germline V gene lookup returns CDR1 SGHNT and CDR2 YYREEE (reference sequence). This CDR3 contains 16 residues. The CDR3 protein is CASSLGSSGRGGELFF. As DNA, the CDR3 is TGTGCCAGCAGCCTTGGTTCTAGCGGGAGGGGCGGGGAGCTGTTTTTT.

This chain uses TRBV19 with TRBJ2-7; D unclear. CDR1 LNHDA and CDR2 SQIVND come from the germline V gene (reference sequence). The CDR3 spans 13 residues. Trimming left V 2 bases short and J 3 bases short, with 8 bases between. For the CDR3, the DNA is TGTGCCAGTAGTATAAAGCCTATCTACGAGCAGTACTTC. It yields the protein CASSIKPIYEQYF.

V and J are TRBV3-1 (or the pseudogene TRBV3-2) and TRBJ2-3; D may be TRBD1 (6 bases). V was trimmed by 4 bases and J by 9 bases, leaving 11 bases between them. The germline CDR1 and CDR2 sequences are LGHDT and YNNKEL (reference sequence). This CDR3 region has 12 residues. In DNA, the CDR3 is TGTGCCAGCAGCCGGCAGGGGAACACGCAGTATTTT. Encoded protein: CASSRQGNTQYF.

This sequence joins TRBV10-3 and TRBJ1-5, with 8 bases aligning to TRBD1. V lost 2 bases to trimming and J lost 10 bases; unmatched junction nucleotides: 16. Germline CDR1 and CDR2: ENHRY and SYGVKD. There are 17 residues in the CDR3. The CDR3, as DNA: TGTGCCATCAGTGAGAACCTAATGGACAGGGTGTCAAAACCCCAGCATTTT. It encodes CAISENLMDRVSKPQHF.

V gene TRBV5-1 combines with J gene TRBJ2-1, with D maybe TRBD1 (6 bases). The length of the CDR3 is 14 residues. Germline CDR1 SGHRS, CDR2 YFSETQ. V was clipped by 2 bases and J by 5 bases, with 11 bases between them. CDR3: CASSLGQNNNEQFF. The CDR3 DNA reads TGCGCCAGCAGCTTAGGACAGAACAACAATGAGCAGTTCTTC.

The V call is TRBV7-3, the J call TRBJ2-2, with D possibly being TRBD1 (6 bases). Germline V gives CDR1 SGHTA, CDR2 FQGTGA. This CDR3 is 14 amino acids long. The ends were cut back, 5 bases at V and 7 bases at J, with 14 bases in the middle. CDR3 DNA: TGTGCCAGCAGCCCCCGGGCAGGGGACGGGGAGCTGTTTTTT. Its translation: CASSPRAGDGELFF.

A few counts support this clone. The rearrangement uses TRBV9 and TRBJ1-1, with 7 positions matching TRBD1. With 0 bases clipped from V and 0 bases from J, the junction kept 5 bases outside the gene matches. This CDR3 contains 16 residues. CDR1 and CDR2 (germline): SGDLS, YYNGEE. The chain's CDR3 is CASSVAPGGLNTEAFF. CDR3 coding DNA: TGTGCCAGCAGCGTAGCCCCAGGGGGTTTGAACACTGAAGCTTTCTTT. The whole variable domain, filled in from reference TRBV9 and TRBJ1-1, reads DSGVTQTPKHLITATGQRVTLRCSPRSGDLSVYWYQQSLDQGLQFLIQYYNGEERAKGNILERFSAQQFPDLHSELNLSSLELGDSALYFCASSVAPGGLNTEAFFGQGTRLTVV.

The rearrangement links TRBV7-2 to TRBJ2-5; 10 nucleotides match TRBD2. CDR3 length: 17 amino acids. Germline V gene lookup returns CDR1 SGHTA and CDR2 FQGNSA. V dropped 1 base and J dropped 4; count of bases not matched to a gene: 9. CDR3 sequence reads: CASSLGQAGGPRETQYF. DNA for the CDR3: TGTGCCAGCAGCTTAGGACAAGCGGGGGGGCCGAGAGAGACCCAGTACTTC.

As DNA, the CDR3 is TGTGCCAGTAGAACTAGCGGGAGTAGTGAGCAGTTCTTC. It yields the protein CASRTSGSSEQFF. The chain is built from TRBV19 and TRBJ2-1, with TRBD2 matching over 11 bases. The CDR3 length is 13 residues. V shed 6 bases and J 9 bases; nucleotides not matched to a gene: 4. Germline lookup yields CDR1 LNHDA and CDR2 SQIVND (reference sequence).

The chain has TRBV5-8 and TRBJ1-1, with D maybe TRBD1 (5 bases). V lost 3 bases and J 6 bases, leaving 12 bases between the germline ends. The CDR3 runs to 13 residues. Per germline, CDR1 SGHTS and CDR2 YDEGEE. Here the CDR3 reads CASSSGVGSEAFF. In nucleotides, the CDR3 is TGTGCCAGCAGCTCGGGGGTCGGGTCTGAAGCTTTCTTT.

The J gene is TRBJ1-2, the V gene TRBV30; D is ambiguous. V lost 7 bases and J 2 bases, leaving 11 bases between the germline ends. Per the germline V gene, CDR1 is GTSNPN and CDR2 is SVGIG (reference sequence). CDR3 size: 12 residues. CDR3 DNA sequence: TGTGCCTACCGGACTAGGAACTATGGCTACACCTTC. Translating it yields CAYRTRNYGYTF.

The chain employs TRBV4-1 and TRBJ1-1; D is uncertain. In germline, CDR1 is MGHRA, CDR2 YSYEKL. V dropped 0 bases and J dropped 2 bases, with 10 bases sitting between them. The length of the CDR3 is 15 residues. CDR3 in amino acids: CASSQEVSQNTEAFF. In nucleotides, the CDR3 is TGCGCCAGCAGCCAAGAGGTTAGCCAAAACACTGAAGCTTTCTTT.

The chain uses TRBV27 and TRBJ1-5; D ambiguous. The ends were cut back, 0 bases at V and 7 bases at J, with 7 bases in the middle. This CDR3 is 13 amino acids long. Germline V gene sequence: CDR1 MNHEY, CDR2 SMNVEV (reference sequence). The CDR3: CASSLSRVQPQHF. CDR3 nucleotide sequence: TGTGCCAGCAGTTTATCGAGAGTGCAGCCCCAGCATTTT.

V usage is TRBV5-5 and J usage is TRBJ1-2; D is possibly TRBD1 (5 bases). The CDR3 consists of 15 residues. CDR1 SGHKS and CDR2 YYEKEE come from the germline V gene (reference sequence). With 4 bases removed from V and 3 bases from J, the gap between germline ends came to 16 bases. The CDR3 here is CASSPRVTTDYGYTF. As DNA, the CDR3 is TGTGCCAGCAGCCCCAGGGTGACCACCGACTATGGCTACACCTTC.

The chain couples TRBV6-5 to TRBJ1-1; D is ambiguous. The germline CDR1 and CDR2 sequences are MNHEY and SVGAGI. Trimming removed 6 bases at V and 3 bases at J, with 14 bases between. The CDR3 covers 14 residues. The chain's CDR3 is CASSHTIADTEAFF. CDR3 DNA sequence: TGTGCCAGCAGCCACACCATAGCTGACACTGAAGCTTTCTTT.

The gene calls are TRBV7-8 and TRBJ1-4, with a weak D call TRBD1 (5 bases). The V gene lost 2 bases and the J gene lost 6 bases, with 13 bases spanning the gap. The length of the CDR3 is 15 residues. Germline V gene lookup returns CDR1 SGHVS and CDR2 FQNEAQ. The CDR3 DNA is TGTGCCAGCAGCTTATTGGGCAGGGTAGATGAAAAACTGTTTTTT. It codes for CASSLLGRVDEKLFF.

The CDR3 bases are TGTGCCAGCAGCACGTACAGGGATGAGCAGTTCTTC. Its protein is CASSTYRDEQFF. The chain uses TRBV12-3 or TRBV12-4 and TRBJ2-1, with D maybe TRBD1 (6 bases). This CDR3 comprises 12 residues. V lost 6 bases and J lost 8, with 11 bases in between.

The V and J genes are TRBV7-3 and TRBJ2-7; no clear D. This CDR3 spans 13 amino acids. The V gene lost 2 bases and the J gene lost 5 bases, with 10 bases spanning the gap. Germline CDR1 reads SGHTA; CDR2 reads FQGTGA. The DNA for the CDR3 is TGTGCCAGCAGCTTATACTACAAGCACGAGCAGTACTTC. As protein: CASSLYYKHEQYF.

The chain couples TRBV7-9 to TRBJ1-4, with 7 bases matching TRBD1. Per the germline V gene, CDR1 is SEHNR and CDR2 is FQNEAQ (reference sequence). The CDR3 covers 15 residues. V was pared by 0 bases and J by 8 bases, with 6 bases of the junction left unmatched. CDR3 nucleotide sequence: TGTGCCAGCAGCTTAGCCAGGGGGGTAGAAGAAAAACTGTTTTTT. It codes for CASSLARGVEEKLFF.

The chain recombines TRBV2 with TRBJ1-2, with D hard to call. Trimming took 8 bases from V and 6 from J, leaving 16 bases between them. CDR1 SNHLY and CDR2 FYNNEI come from the germline V gene. The length of the CDR3 is 13 residues. CDR3 coding DNA: TGTGCCAGCGGGCTCGAGGGCTTCCATGGCTACACCTTC. This codes for CASGLEGFHGYTF. Based on the CDR3 plus reference TRBV2 and TRBJ1-2, the full variable domain is EPEVTQTPSHQVTQMGQEVILRCVPISNHLYFYWYRQILGQKVEFLVSFYNNEISEKSEIFDDQFSVERPDGSNFTLKIRSTKLEDSAMYFCASGLEGFHGYTFGSGTRLTVV.

This rearrangement joins TRBV4-1 to TRBJ1-5; D gene uncertain. The CDR3 is made up of 13 amino acids. Per the germline V gene, CDR1 is MGHRA and CDR2 is YSYEKL. V dropped 1 base and J dropped 4 bases, with 5 bases sitting between them. The CDR3 DNA sequence: TGCGCCAGCAGCCAAGGGCCGAATCAGCCCCAGCATTTT. Encoded protein: CASSQGPNQPQHF.

The genes are TRBV14 and TRBJ1-6; the D gene is possibly TRBD1 (6 bases). The CDR3 length is 16 residues. V was clipped by 2 bases and J by 5 bases, with 13 bases between them. Germline loops: CDR1 SGHDN, CDR2 FVKESK. The CDR3, as DNA: TGTGCCAGCAGCCAACAGGGGCTTGGGAATAATTCACCCCTCCACTTT. Amino acids: CASSQQGLGNNSPLHF.

This clone has just one count. The chain combines TRBV28 with TRBJ2-2, with D unresolved. V shed 3 bases and J shed 2 bases, with 10 bases lying between them. Germline V gene data show CDR1 as MDHEN and CDR2 as SYDVKM. This CDR3 is built from 15 residues. The CDR3 region has the DNA TGTGCCAGCAGTTTGAGCAACTTCAACACCGGGGAGCTGTTTTTT. Translation: CASSLSNFNTGELFF.

The table lists this clone with a few counts. The chain carries TRBV7-2 and TRBJ1-2; D unclear. CDR3 size: 15 residues. V was pared by 0 bases and J by 2 bases, with 10 bases between. The germline CDR1 and CDR2 sequences are SGHTA and FQGNSA. Written as DNA, the CDR3 is TGTGCCAGCAGCTTAGCCAGGTTGTCCAACTATGGCTACACCTTC. The encoded protein is CASSLARLSNYGYTF. The full variable domain, its missing parts supplied by reference TRBV7-2 and TRBJ1-2, is GAGVSQSPSNKVTEKGKDVELRCDPISGHTALYWYRQSLGQGLEFLIYFQGNSAPDKSGLPSDRFSAERTGGSVSTLTIQRTQQEDSAVYLCASSLARLSNYGYTFGSGTRLTVV.

This chain links TRBV3-1 (or the pseudogene TRBV3-2) with TRBJ2-7; TRBD1 matches at 7 bases. Trimming removed 6 bases from V and 2 bases from J; junction bases left unmatched: 10. Germline V lookup: CDR1 LGHDT, CDR2 YNNKEL (reference sequence). CDR3 length equals 15 residues. As DNA, the CDR3 is TGTGCCAGCAGACAGAACCCAGGGGGAACCTACGAGCAGTACTTC. Protein: CASRQNPGGTYEQYF.